The next 9 T cell receptor beta chains were all read from a single sample in a study of cytomegalovirus exposure and HLA in healthy donors. The PCR was carried out with 60 Vbeta primers and 13 Jbeta primers. Method: immunoSEQ multiplex PCR; TCRdb's copy keeps in-frame clones and lacks some. The sample contains under 250,000 clones, around 85% of which appear only once. Sequencing was performed on PBMCs. The receptors shown here come from a woman between 45 and 60 years old in good health and CMV-seronegative.

The chain has TRBV9 and TRBJ2-1; D perhaps matches TRBD2 (6 bases). In germline, CDR1 is SGDLS, CDR2 YYNGEE. V was clipped by 0 bases and J by 4 bases, with 23 bases between them. The CDR3 has 19 amino acids. CDR3: CASSVEPARGGRFYNEQFF. The CDR3 DNA sequence: TGTGCCAGCAGCGTAGAACCAGCCCGTGGGGGGAGATTTTACAATGAGCAGTTCTTC.

This clone has just one count. This CDR3 is also generated by other DNA sequences in the sample. This chain uses TRBV28 with TRBJ2-5; D gene ambiguous. V lost 1 base and J 2 bases, leaving 5 bases between the germline ends. This CDR3 has 13 amino acids. Germline V gene data show CDR1 as MDHEN and CDR2 as SYDVKM. The CDR3 nucleotides are TGTGCCAGCAGTTTATCCGGGCAAGAGACCCAGTACTTC. Its translation: CASSLSGQETQYF.

The chain links TRBV6-5 to TRBJ1-2; D gene ambiguous. Germline assignment: CDR1 MNHEY and CDR2 SVGAGI. V shed 6 bases and J shed 0 bases, with 14 bases lying between them. The CDR3 extends over 15 amino acids. The CDR3 bases are TGTGCCAGCAGGATCCCGGGGATAGCTAACTATGGCTACACCTTC. It encodes CASRIPGIANYGYTF.

The chain combines TRBV5-1 with TRBJ1-1; the D is unclear. The CDR3 runs 15 residues. The ends were cut back, 3 bases at V and 5 bases at J, with 17 bases in the middle. CDR1 is SGHRS, CDR2 YFSETQ, per germline. The CDR3 region has the DNA TGCGCCAGCAGCTCGGGTGACATCTCGGGGACTGAAGCTTTCTTT. As protein: CASSSGDISGTEAFF.

The rearrangement uses TRBV2 and TRBJ2-7; 9 bases fit TRBD2. The CDR3 spans 14 residues. Germline-derived CDR1 and CDR2 are SNHLY and FYNNEI. The V gene end was trimmed by 4 bases and the J gene end by 2 bases; junction bases not matched to a gene: 3. The CDR3 coding sequence is TGTGCCAGCAGTGTAGCGGGAGTCACCTACGAGCAGTACTTC. Residues: CASSVAGVTYEQYF.

The J gene is TRBJ2-7, the V gene TRBV19, with 12 bases identical to TRBD2. This CDR3 spans 16 amino acids. Germline lookup yields CDR1 LNHDA and CDR2 SQIVND (reference sequence). With V trimmed by 4 bases and J by 4 bases, 8 bases remained unmatched. CDR3 amino acids: CASSTQMTSGSYEQYF. CDR3 coding DNA: TGTGCCAGTAGTACCCAAATGACTAGCGGGAGTTACGAGCAGTACTTC.

This clone was observed a single time. The chain employs TRBV28 and TRBJ2-7; D perhaps matches TRBD1 (6 bases). Germline loops: CDR1 MDHEN, CDR2 SYDVKM. The CDR3 has 11 residues. Trimming pared 8 bases from V and 9 bases from J, leaving 14 bases between. The CDR3 DNA follows: TGTGCCAGCCAGGGGCGGACCCTGCAGTACTTC. The encoded protein is CASQGRTLQYF.

The chain is built from TRBV28 and TRBJ1-1, with 7 bases fitting TRBD1. The V gene's germline CDR1 is MDHEN and CDR2 SYDVKM. The CDR3 length is 14 residues. V trimming: 4 bases; J trimming: 1 base; junction bases outside the gene matches: 3. The CDR3 DNA reads as TGTGCCAGCAGTTCGGCAGGGGGGAACACTGAAGCTTTCTTT. Translating gives CASSSAGGNTEAFF. The whole variable domain, remainder taken from reference TRBV28 and TRBJ1-1, is DVKVTQSSRYLVKRTGEKVFLECVQDMDHENMFWYRQDPGLGLRLIYFSYDVKMKEKGDIPEGYSVSREKKERFSLILESASTNQTSMYLCASSSAGGNTEAFFGQGTRLTVV.

The chain links TRBV6-5 to TRBJ2-7, with 9 bases aligning to TRBD1. Losses at the gene ends were 2 bases for V and 0 bases for J; bases not matched to a gene: 2. The CDR3 is 15 amino acids. CDR1 MNHEY and CDR2 SVGAGI come from the germline V gene. Here the CDR3 reads CASSYRDRASYEQYF. CDR3 nucleotides: TGTGCCAGCAGTTACCGGGACAGGGCCTCCTACGAGCAGTACTTC.